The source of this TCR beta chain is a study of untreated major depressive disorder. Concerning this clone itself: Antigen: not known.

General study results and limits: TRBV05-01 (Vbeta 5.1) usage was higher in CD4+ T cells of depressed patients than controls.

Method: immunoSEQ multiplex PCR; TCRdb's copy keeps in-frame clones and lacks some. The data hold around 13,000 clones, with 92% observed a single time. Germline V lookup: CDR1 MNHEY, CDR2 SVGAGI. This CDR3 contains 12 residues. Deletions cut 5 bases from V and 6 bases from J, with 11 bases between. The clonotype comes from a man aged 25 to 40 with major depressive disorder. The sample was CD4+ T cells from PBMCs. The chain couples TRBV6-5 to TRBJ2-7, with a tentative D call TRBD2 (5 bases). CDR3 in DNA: TGTGCCAGCAGTCCGGGGTTCTCCGAGCAGTACTTC. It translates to CASSPGFSEQYF.